A selection of T cell receptor beta chains follows, all from one sample in a study of T cells in Graves' hyperthyroidism and ophthalmopathy. One entry per CDR3 protein results from TCRdb running MiXCR on the multiplex PCR reads. The sample has about 360,000 distinct CDR3 sequences; about a sixth are singletons. The sequenced material came from blood. All receptors come from a woman under 30 with Graves' hyperthyroidism that later progressed to Graves' ophthalmopathy. The CDR3 runs from the conserved cysteine through the conserved F or W. D genes are given only for firm matches. Clone sizes are given selectively: once, few, many, or a class where the clone is expanded.

- | TRBJ2-3 | TRBV12-3/TRBV12-4 | many | CASSPRPPGGTDTQYF | TGTGCCAGCAGTCCAAGACCCCCCGGCGGGACAGATACGCAGTATTTT
TRBD1 | TRBJ2-2 | TRBV7-9 | many | CAGEEGRQGANTGELFF | TGTGCCGGCGAAGAGGGCAGACAGGGGGCAAACACCGGGGAGCTGTTTTTT
- | TRBJ1-1 | TRBV27 | - | CASRGIKAAEAFF | TGTGCCAGCAGGGGTATAAAGGCGGCTGAGGCTTTCTTT
TRBD2 | TRBJ2-1 | TRBV12-3/TRBV12-4 | - | CASSPTTGTTNEQFF | TGTGCCAGCAGCCCGACGACCGGGACTACCAATGAGCAGTTCTTC
TRBD2 | TRBJ2-1 | TRBV18 | many | CASSPGLAGADEQFF | TGTGCCAGCTCACCGGGACTAGCGGGAGCAGATGAGCAGTTCTTC
TRBD1 | TRBJ1-5 | TRBV5-6 | few | CASSLTGTGGNNQPQHF | TGTGCCAGCAGCTTAACCGGGACAGGGGGGAACAATCAGCCCCAGCATTTT
TRBD1 | TRBJ2-3 | TRBV20-1 | few | CSAAPGGAGDTQYF | TGCAGTGCTGCACCAGGGGGCGCCGGAGATACGCAGTATTTT
- | TRBJ2-2 | TRBV28 | - | CASSLWAGGLNTGELFF | TGTGCCAGCAGTTTATGGGCAGGGGGGTTGAACACCGGGGAGCTGTTTTTT
TRBD2 | TRBJ2-1 | TRBV7-3 | - | CASNPTSGSYNEQFF | TGTGCCAGCAACCCGACTAGCGGCTCCTACAATGAGCAGTTCTTC
- | TRBJ1-1 | TRBV25-1 | - | CASSTSGEAFF | TGTGCCAGCAGTACCTCAGGGGAGGCTTTCTTT
TRBD1 | TRBJ1-1 | TRBV20-1 | many | CSASPTGDTEAFF | TGCAGTGCTAGCCCGACAGGGGACACTGAAGCTTTCTTT
- | TRBJ2-4 | TRBV6-6 | - | CASSYMTTSAKNIQYF | TGTGCCAGCAGTTACATGACCACGTCGGCCAAAAACATTCAGTACTTC
TRBD1 | TRBJ1-5 | TRBV20-1 | many | CSASRDRDQPQHF | TGCAGTGCTAGCCGGGACAGGGATCAGCCCCAGCATTTT
- | TRBJ2-1 | TRBV7-9 | - | CASSRAGASTYNEQFF | TGCGCCAGCAGCCGGGCGGGGGCTAGTACCTACAATGAGCAGTTCTTC
TRBD1 | TRBJ1-1 | TRBV5-4 | few | CASSSGQDVKAFF | TGTGCCAGCAGCTCCGGACAGGACGTAAAAGCTTTCTTT
- | TRBJ2-1 | TRBV7-9 | many | CASRIPVGLSSYNEQFF | TGTGCCAGCAGGATTCCTGTAGGGCTGAGCTCCTACAATGAGCAGTTCTTC
TRBD1 | TRBJ2-7 | TRBV12-5 | many | CASGPADRGRNKCEQYF | TGTGCTAGTGGCCCAGCCGACAGGGGCCGTAATAAGTGCGAGCAGTACTTC
TRBD2 | TRBJ2-3 | TRBV30 | few | CAWGIAGVADTQYF | TGTGCCTGGGGCATAGCGGGAGTAGCAGATACGCAGTATTTT
- | TRBJ2-3 | TRBV7-2 | many | CASSLRFSTDTQYF | TGTGCCAGCAGCTTGCGCTTTAGCACAGATACGCAGTATTTT
- | TRBJ2-3 | TRBV20-1 | many | CSARDGATTDTQYF | TGCAGTGCTAGAGATGGGGCCACCACAGATACGCAGTATTTT
- | TRBJ2-7 | TRBV6-1 | many | CASSELIGAYEQYF | TGTGCCAGCAGTGAATTGATAGGAGCCTACGAGCAGTACTTC
- | TRBJ1-2 | TRBV4-1 | few | CASSQDPRQLVYGYTF | TGCGCCAGCAGCCAAGACCCGCGACAGCTAGTCTATGGCTACACCTTC
TRBD2 | TRBJ2-1 | TRBV9 | - | CASSVESGRLETQFF | TGTGCCAGCAGCGTAGAGAGCGGGAGGCTTGAGACCCAGTTCTTC
- | TRBJ2-5 | TRBV20-1 | - | CSASSGTPLEKETQYF | TGCAGTGCTAGCTCCGGGACCCCGCTAGAGAAAGAGACCCAGTACTTC
- | TRBJ1-3 | TRBV7-2 | - | CASSLERRGPSGNTIYF | TGTGCCAGCAGCTTAGAACGTAGGGGACCCTCTGGAAACACCATATATTTT
TRBD2 | TRBJ2-1 | TRBV7-9 | few | CASSFLGGGHEQFF | TGTGCCAGCAGCTTTCTGGGGGGGGGACATGAGCAGTTCTTC
- | TRBJ2-1 | TRBV14 | - | CASSQDLWLGSSYNEQFF | TGTGCCAGCAGCCAAGATTTGTGGCTAGGGAGCTCCTACAATGAGCAGTTCTTC
TRBD2 | TRBJ2-3 | TRBV5-1 | few | CASSFLAGEIPDTQYF | TGCGCCAGCAGCTTCTTAGCGGGAGAGATCCCAGATACGCAGTATTTT
- | TRBJ2-1 | TRBV18 | - | CASSLRTRDLRRGNEQFF | TGTGCCAGCTCACTTAGAACCAGGGATTTAAGAAGGGGCAATGAGCAGTTCTTC
- | TRBJ2-7 | TRBV27 | few | CASARGVSYEQYF | TGTGCCAGCGCCCGAGGGGTGAGCTACGAGCAGTACTTC
- | TRBJ2-1 | TRBV2 | many | CASSGRNPTYNEQFF | TGTGCCAGCAGTGGGAGAAATCCCACGTACAATGAGCAGTTCTTC
- | TRBJ2-6 | TRBV28 | - | CASSLWTGMRSGANVLTF | TGTGCCAGCAGTTTATGGACAGGAATGCGCTCTGGGGCCAACGTCCTGACTTTC
TRBD1 | TRBJ1-2 | TRBV20-1 | many | CSASGQATNYGYTF | TGCAGTGCTAGTGGACAGGCTACTAACTATGGCTACACCTTC
TRBD2 | TRBJ2-3 | TRBV30 | few | CAWSSRSGSSTDTQYF | TGTGCCTGGAGTTCACGGAGCGGGAGTTCGACAGATACGCAGTATTTT
- | TRBJ2-6 | TRBV2 | many | CASSDRAGANVLTF | TGTGCCAGCAGTGACAGGGCTGGGGCCAACGTCCTGACTTTC
- | TRBJ2-1 | TRBV7-8 | many | CASSLGSAGSYNEQFF | TGTGCCAGCAGCTTAGGGTCGGCGGGATCTTATAATGAGCAGTTCTTC
- | TRBJ2-2 | TRBV3-1 | many | CASSQVRGPGELFF | TGTGCCAGCAGCCAAGTAAGGGGACCCGGGGAGCTGTTTTTT
TRBD1 | TRBJ2-5 | TRBV20-1 | - | CSAGQGGGWETQYF | TGCAGTGCTGGACAGGGAGGAGGGTGGGAGACCCAGTACTTC
- | TRBJ1-1 | TRBV10-3 | few | CAIRPTARNEAFF | TGTGCCATCAGACCGACGGCGAGGAATGAAGCTTTCTTT
- | TRBJ2-7 | TRBV29-1 | few | CSVIRDYSYEQYF | TGCAGCGTTATCCGGGATTACTCCTACGAGCAGTACTTC
- | TRBJ1-2 | TRBV28 | many | CASSSSAVYGYTF | TGTGCCAGCAGTTCTAGTGCTGTCTATGGCTACACCTTC